The 13 T cell receptor beta chains below were found in one sample sequenced in a study of vaccination and CD4 T cells after COVID-19. TCRdb redid the calling of the PCR reads with MiXCR, one entry per CDR3 protein. The sample comprises some 20,000 distinct CDR3 sequences, about 62% of which are singletons, and 1% to 1.3% rests with the top ten. The sample was CD4+ T cells from blood, taken after SARS-CoV-2 vaccination. The receptors stem from a human donor who had recovered from COVID-19.

Here the CDR3 DNA reads TGTGCCAGTTCGCCGGGGAGCACAGATACGCAGTATTTT. Its protein product is CASSPGSTDTQYF. This rearrangement joins TRBV19 to TRBJ2-3, with D possibly being TRBD2 (5 bases). Germline V CDR1 and CDR2: LNHDA, SQIVND (reference sequence). CDR3 length equals 13 residues. Trimming took 8 bases from V and 0 from J, leaving 9 bases between them.

This chain links TRBV7-2 with TRBJ1-5; weak D call: TRBD1 (5 bases). Germline V gives CDR1 SGHTA, CDR2 FQGNSA. The CDR3 totals 15 residues. V lost 5 bases and J lost 7, with 18 bases in between. The CDR3 sequence is CASSLRAGNKQPQHF. As DNA, the CDR3 is TGTGCCAGCAGCCTCCGGGCAGGGAATAAGCAGCCCCAGCATTTT.

This clonotype was seen once. The V call is TRBV20-1, the J call TRBJ2-7, with D unclear. V was pared by 7 bases and J by 5 bases, with 15 bases between. The CDR3 sequence is 12 residues long. Germline-derived CDR1 and CDR2 are DFQATT and SNEGSKA (reference sequence). CDR3 in DNA: TGCAGTGGCAGAAGGTCCGTCCACGAGCAGTACTTC. This encodes CSGRRSVHEQYF.

This clonotype has only a few counts. The chain uses TRBV7-9 and TRBJ2-3, with TRBD1 matching over 9 bases. Trimming removed 4 bases from V and 11 bases from J; junction bases left unmatched: 13. In germline, CDR1 is SEHNR, CDR2 FQNEAQ (reference sequence). The CDR3 length is 15 residues. The CDR3 coding sequence is TGTGCCAGCAGCTCGGACAGGGGCCCTGTCGGCCAGCAGTATTTT. This codes for CASSSDRGPVGQQYF.

This clonotype has just a few counts. The J gene is TRBJ1-6, the V gene TRBV7-9, with TRBD1 matching 7 bases. The CDR3 runs 16 residues. V dropped 5 bases and J dropped 10; count of bases not matched to a gene: 14. CDR1 is SEHNR and CDR2 is FQNEAQ in the germline V gene (reference sequence). CDR3 region: CASSQLRTGRGSPLHF. The DNA of the CDR3 is TGTGCCAGCAGCCAACTCAGGACAGGCCGGGGCTCACCCCTCCACTTT. The full variable domain, completed using reference TRBV7-9 and TRBJ1-6, is DTGVSQNPRHKITKRGQNVTFRCDPISEHNRLYWYRQTLGQGPEFLTYFQNEAQLEKSRLLSDRFSAERPKGSFSTLEIQRTEQGDSAMYLCASSQLRTGRGSPLHFGNGTRLTVT.

The chain joins TRBV20-1 to TRBJ1-2; tentatively, D is TRBD1 (5 bases). V shed 5 bases and J shed 8 bases, with 15 bases lying between them. The CDR3 covers 12 residues. Germline V gene lookup returns CDR1 DFQATT and CDR2 SNEGSKA (reference sequence). CDR3 sequence: CSASSRAAGYTF. CDR3 in DNA: TGCAGTGCTTCATCCAGGGCTGCGGGCTACACCTTC.

This clonotype came up once. This chain connects TRBV12-3 or TRBV12-4 to TRBJ2-7; D gene uncertain. The CDR3 loop spans 14 amino acids. V shed 1 base and J shed 2 bases, with 9 bases lying between them. CDR3 protein: CASSLGELTYEQYF. The CDR3 DNA follows: TGTGCCAGCAGTTTAGGCGAGCTAACCTACGAGCAGTACTTC.

The V call is TRBV5-4, the J call TRBJ2-4; possibly TRBD2 for D (7 bases). The V end was cut by 4 bases, the J end by 7 bases, with 18 bases between. Germline V gene data show CDR1 as SGHNT and CDR2 as YYREEE (reference sequence). The CDR3 sequence is 15 residues long. Written as DNA, the CDR3 is TGTGCCAGCAGCCGGGACTGGGGGGGCCCTAACATTCAGTACTTC. Protein product: CASSRDWGGPNIQYF. Using reference TRBV5-4 and TRBJ2-4 for the parts outside the CDR3, the full variable domain is ETGVTQSPTHLIKTRGQQVTLRCSSQSGHNTVSWYQQALGQGPQFIFQYYREEENGRGNFPPRFSGLQFPNYSSELNVNALELDDSALYLCASSRDWGGPNIQYFGAGTRLSVL.

This chain links TRBV29-1 with TRBJ1-4, with a possible D match to TRBD1 (5 bases). The CDR3 covers 15 residues. V was shortened by 5 bases and J by 3 bases, with 16 bases between the two germline ends. Germline assignment: CDR1 SQVTM and CDR2 ANQGSEA. The CDR3 nucleotides are TGCAGCGTTACCTCCAGGGAGCTGGCTAATGAAAAACTGTTTTTT. As protein: CSVTSRELANEKLFF. Combining the CDR3 with reference TRBV29-1 and TRBJ1-4 gives the whole variable domain SAVISQKPSRDICQRGTSLTIQCQVDSQVTMMFWYRQQPGQSLTLIATANQGSEATYESGFVIDKFPISRPNLTFSTLTVSNMSPEDSSIYLCSVTSRELANEKLFFGSGTQLSVL.

The chain joins TRBV7-2 to TRBJ1-1, with TRBD1 as a possible D gene (5 bases). With 2 bases removed from V and 2 bases from J, the gap between germline ends came to 9 bases. This CDR3 region has 14 residues. Germline assignment: CDR1 SGHTA and CDR2 FQGNSA. This CDR3 reads CASSLLGVNTEAFF. In nucleotides, the CDR3 is TGTGCCAGCAGCTTATTGGGGGTAAACACTGAAGCTTTCTTT. Based on the CDR3 plus reference TRBV7-2 and TRBJ1-1, the full variable domain is GAGVSQSPSNKVTEKGKDVELRCDPISGHTALYWYRQSLGQGLEFLIYFQGNSAPDKSGLPSDRFSAERTGGSVSTLTIQRTQQEDSAVYLCASSLLGVNTEAFFGQGTRLTVV.

The V call is TRBV20-1, the J call TRBJ1-5; no clear D. The ends were cut back, 6 bases at V and 3 bases at J, with 9 bases in the middle. The CDR3 has 12 amino acids. CDR1 is DFQATT, CDR2 SNEGSKA, per germline (reference sequence). This CDR3 reads CSATHSNQPQHF. CDR3 DNA sequence: TGCAGTGCGACACACTCCAATCAGCCCCAGCATTTT.

V is TRBV12-3 or TRBV12-4 and J is TRBJ2-1; D ambiguous. The CDR3 runs 11 residues. The V and J ends lost 2 bases and 6 bases respectively, with 2 bases between them. The CDR3 nucleotides are TGTGCCAGCAGTTTACTCAATGAGCAGTTCTTC. Translating gives CASSLLNEQFF.

V usage is TRBV28 and J usage is TRBJ2-3, with 10 bases lining up with TRBD2. V lost 4 bases and J lost 2; bases outside the gene matches: 12. Germline CDR1 and CDR2: MDHEN and SYDVKM. This CDR3 is built from 18 residues. CDR3 DNA sequence: TGTGCCAGCAGTTCCCCGGTGAGGCTAGCGGGAGACACAGATACGCAGTATTTT. Its translation: CASSSPVRLAGDTDTQYF.